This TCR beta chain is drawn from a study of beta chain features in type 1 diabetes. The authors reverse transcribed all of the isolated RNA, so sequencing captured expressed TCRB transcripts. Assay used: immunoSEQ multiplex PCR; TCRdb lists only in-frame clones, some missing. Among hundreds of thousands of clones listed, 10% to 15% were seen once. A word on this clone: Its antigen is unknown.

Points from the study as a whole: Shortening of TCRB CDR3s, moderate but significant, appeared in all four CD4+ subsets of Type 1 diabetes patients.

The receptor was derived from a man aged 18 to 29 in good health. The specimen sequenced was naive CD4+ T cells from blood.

The CDR3 sequence is CASSHTSGRTDTQYF. DNA for the CDR3: TGTGCCAGCAGCCATACTAGCGGGAGGACAGATACGCAGTATTTT. The chain employs TRBV7-2 and TRBJ2-3; 12 nucleotides match TRBD2. The CDR3 is 15 residues long. V was pared by 5 bases and J by 3 bases, with 3 bases of the junction left unmatched. The V gene's germline CDR1 is SGHTA and CDR2 FQGNSA.